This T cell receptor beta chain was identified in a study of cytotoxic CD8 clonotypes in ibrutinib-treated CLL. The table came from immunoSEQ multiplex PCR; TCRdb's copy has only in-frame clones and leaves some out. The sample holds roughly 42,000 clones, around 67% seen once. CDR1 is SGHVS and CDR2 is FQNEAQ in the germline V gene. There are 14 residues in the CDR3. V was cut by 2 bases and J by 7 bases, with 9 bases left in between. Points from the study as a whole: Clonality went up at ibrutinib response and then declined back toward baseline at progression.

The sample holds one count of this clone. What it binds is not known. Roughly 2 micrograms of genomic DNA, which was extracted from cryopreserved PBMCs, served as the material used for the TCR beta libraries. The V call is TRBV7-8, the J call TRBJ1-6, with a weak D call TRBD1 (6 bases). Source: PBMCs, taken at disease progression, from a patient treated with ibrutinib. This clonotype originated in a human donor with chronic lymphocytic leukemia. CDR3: CASSLNRENSPLHF. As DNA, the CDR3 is TGTGCCAGCAGCTTAAACAGGGAAAATTCACCCCTCCACTTT. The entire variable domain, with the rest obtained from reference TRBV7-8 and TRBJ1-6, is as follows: GAGVSQSPRYKVAKRGQDVALRCDPISGHVSLFWYQQALGQGPEFLTYFQNEAQLDKSGLPSDRFFAERPEGSVSTLKIQRTQQEDSAVYLCASSLNRENSPLHFGNGTRLTVT.